The 24 T cell receptor beta chains given below trace back to one sample, sequenced in a study of CD8 T cells in Susac syndrome. RNA in amounts of about 0.5 to 1 ug was reverse transcribed with random hexamers. TCRdb analysed the immunoSEQ multiplex PCR reads with MiXCR anew, one entry per CDR3 protein. Counted here are some 300,000 distinct CDR3 sequences, roughly 85% occurring once; the ten biggest clones make up roughly 0.21%. The sequencing sample was made of CD8+ T cells from PBMCs. These receptors all stem from a human donor with multiple sclerosis.

This clonotype appeared a single time. The chain joins TRBV12-3 or TRBV12-4 to TRBJ2-5; 9 bases map to TRBD1. This CDR3 spans 17 amino acids. Unmatched junction bases numbered 12, after V lost 4 bases and J lost 3 bases. The CDR3 is CASSSVGQGLEEETQYF. The CDR3, as DNA: TGTGCCAGCAGTTCTGTGGGACAGGGTCTGGAGGAAGAGACCCAGTACTTC.

The CDR3 DNA follows: TGCGCCAGCAGCCAAGATGTGGCAGCGGTACCTTACAATGAGCAGTTCTTC. Amino acids: CASSQDVAAVPYNEQFF. The gene calls are TRBV4-3 and TRBJ2-1; a possible D gene is TRBD2 (5 bases). This CDR3 contains 17 residues. Trimming cost V 0 bases and J 4 bases, with 16 bases left between them. Per germline, CDR1 LGHNA and CDR2 YSLEER.

The J gene is TRBJ1-5, the V gene TRBV15, with D maybe TRBD1 (5 bases). Germline V gene sequence: CDR1 LNHNV, CDR2 YYDKDF (reference sequence). Deletions cut 4 bases from V and 7 bases from J, with 23 bases between. The CDR3 has 17 amino acids. The CDR3 bases are TGTGCCACCAGCACCCCTGGGGCAAAGCAGGGCGAGCAGCCCCAGCATTTT. Translating it yields CATSTPGAKQGEQPQHF.

This rearrangement joins TRBV24-1 to TRBJ1-2; D uncertain. The CDR3 is made up of 12 amino acids. V lost 0 bases and J lost 6, with 4 bases in between. Germline lookup yields CDR1 KGHDR and CDR2 SFDVKD. This CDR3 is CATSDLSDGYTF. The CDR3 DNA sequence: TGTGCCACCAGTGATTTGTCGGATGGCTACACCTTC.

This sequence joins TRBV4-1 and TRBJ2-5; D perhaps matches TRBD2 (6 bases). Germline CDR1 is MGHRA and CDR2 is YSYEKL. The CDR3 totals 15 residues. V dropped 0 bases and J dropped 1 base, with 9 bases sitting between them. In nucleotides, the CDR3 is TGCGCCAGCAGCCAAGAGGGACTCGCCCAAGAGACCCAGTACTTC. Encoded protein: CASSQEGLAQETQYF.

The gene calls are TRBV9 and TRBJ2-1; D possibly corresponds to TRBD1 (6 bases). Trimming stripped 2 bases from V and 7 bases from J, with 16 bases between. CDR3 length: 15 amino acids. Germline lookup yields CDR1 SGDLS and CDR2 YYNGEE. The CDR3 sequence: CASSVFQNQGNEQFF. In DNA, the CDR3 is TGTGCCAGCAGCGTTTTTCAGAACCAGGGGAATGAGCAGTTCTTC.

The CDR3 reads CASSLAPWGYTF. The CDR3 coding sequence is TGTGCCAGCAGCTTAGCCCCTTGGGGCTACACCTTC. The genes are TRBV7-9 and TRBJ1-2, with D unclear. The germline gives CDR1 SEHNR, CDR2 FQNEAQ (reference sequence). This CDR3 region has 12 residues. Trimming shortened V by 0 bases and J by 8 bases, and 7 bases separated the two germline ends.

This clonotype was recorded a few times. The junction shows a germline mismatch at one end, possibly a read error. The V call is TRBV10-2, the J call TRBJ1-1, with 12 positions matching TRBD1. CDR3 length equals 13 residues. CDR1 and CDR2 (germline): WSHSY, SAAADI. CDR3 sequence (DNA): TGCGCCAGCGGGACAGGGGGCGTCACTGAAGTTTTCTTT. As protein: CASGTGGVTEVFF.

V usage is TRBV28 and J usage is TRBJ1-5, with D perhaps matching TRBD1 (5 bases). This CDR3 spans 16 amino acids. Germline V lookup: CDR1 MDHEN, CDR2 SYDVKM. Trimming left V 2 bases short and J 1 base short, with 12 bases between. The CDR3 nucleotides are TGTGCCAGCAGTTTACTGGGGGTTAAAAGCAATCAGCCCCAGCATTTT. It codes for CASSLLGVKSNQPQHF.

V usage is TRBV9 and J usage is TRBJ1-3; no definite D call. Germline V CDR1 and CDR2: SGDLS, YYNGEE. This CDR3 has 19 residues. The V gene lost 4 bases and the J gene lost 0 bases, with 23 bases spanning the gap. In nucleotides, the CDR3 is TGTGCCAGCAGCCCTCTAAACCCGAGAGAGGATAGCTCTGGAAACACCATATATTTT. This gives the protein CASSPLNPREDSSGNTIYF.

The rearrangement links TRBV6-2 or TRBV6-3 to TRBJ2-1; 11 nucleotides align to TRBD2. Unmatched junction bases numbered 9, after V lost 2 bases and J lost 9 bases. The CDR3 is made up of 16 amino acids. Germline loops: CDR1 MNHEY, CDR2 SVGEGT. The CDR3: CASSYLPLAGGSEQFF. The CDR3, as DNA: TGTGCCAGCAGTTACCTACCGTTAGCGGGAGGGTCTGAGCAGTTCTTC.

V is TRBV29-1 and J is TRBJ2-1; 9 nucleotides agree with TRBD2. The V and J ends lost 8 bases and 4 bases, in that order; junction bases with no gene match: 12. CDR1 and CDR2 from the germline V gene are SQVTM and ANQGSEA. This CDR3 comprises 15 residues. In DNA form, the CDR3 reads TGCAGCCTTATTCTTAGCGGGAGCGGATACAATGAGCAGTTCTTC. Translation: CSLILSGSGYNEQFF.

The J gene is TRBJ2-1, the V gene TRBV28; D may be TRBD2 (6 bases). Between the trimmed V and J ends, which lost 4 bases and 8 bases, there was a span of 12 bases. CDR1 is MDHEN, CDR2 SYDVKM, per germline. The CDR3 length is 13 residues. The CDR3 sequence: CASSWGEEDEQFF. In nucleotides, the CDR3 is TGTGCCAGCAGTTGGGGGGAGGAGGATGAGCAGTTCTTC.

V is TRBV4-2 and J is TRBJ2-1; D not certain. Trimming took 0 bases from V and 4 from J, leaving 10 bases between them. Germline CDR1 reads LGHNA; CDR2 reads YNFKEQ. This CDR3 spans 15 amino acids. This CDR3 is CASSQDNYLYNEQFF. In DNA, the CDR3 is TGTGCCAGCAGCCAAGATAACTATTTATACAATGAGCAGTTCTTC.

The chain recombines TRBV25-1 with TRBJ2-2, with D hard to call. The ends were cut back, 8 bases at V and 3 bases at J, with 10 bases in the middle. Germline CDR1 MGHDK, CDR2 SYGVNS. The CDR3 spans 13 residues. This CDR3 is CASSQVYTGELFF. CDR3 DNA sequence: TGTGCCAGCTCCCAGGTGTACACCGGGGAGCTGTTTTTT.

The chain carries TRBV12-3 or TRBV12-4 and TRBJ1-2, with D possibly being TRBD1 (5 bases). The CDR3 has 14 amino acids. Trimming pared 3 bases from V and 3 bases from J, leaving 11 bases between. In DNA form, the CDR3 reads TGTGCCAGCAGTTTTGGAGGGGTCTACTATGGCTACACCTTC. Translating it yields CASSFGGVYYGYTF.

The V and J genes are TRBV19 and TRBJ2-1; 10 nucleotides agree with TRBD1. The CDR3 extends over 15 amino acids. Germline V lookup: CDR1 LNHDA, CDR2 SQIVND (reference sequence). The ends lost 0 bases at V and 9 bases at J; junction bases unmatched: 5. This chain's CDR3 is CASSIDLDRGVEQFF. As DNA, the CDR3 is TGTGCCAGTAGTATAGATCTGGACAGGGGGGTTGAGCAGTTCTTC. Full variable domain (outside the CDR3, taken from reference TRBV19 and TRBJ2-1): DGGITQSPKYLFRKEGQNVTLSCEQNLNHDAMYWYRQDPGQGLRLIYYSQIVNDFQKGDIAEGYSVSREKKESFPLTVTSAQKNPTAFYLCASSIDLDRGVEQFFGPGTRLTVL.

The rearrangement links TRBV5-6 to TRBJ1-5; unclear D gene. This CDR3 region has 16 residues. With 0 bases removed from V and 0 bases from J, the gap between germline ends came to 10 bases. Germline values: CDR1 SGHDT, CDR2 YYEEEE. CDR3 sequence: CASSLAADYSNQPQHF. The CDR3, as DNA: TGTGCCAGCAGCTTGGCGGCAGACTATAGCAATCAGCCCCAGCATTTT. Looking up the rest from reference TRBV5-6 and TRBJ1-5 gives the full variable domain: DAGVTQSPTHLIKTRGQQVTLRCSPKSGHDTVSWYQQALGQGPQFIFQYYEEEERQRGNFPDRFSGHQFPNYSSELNVNALLLGDSALYLCASSLAADYSNQPQHFGDGTRLSIL.

The chain is built from TRBV19 and TRBJ1-1; TRBD1 aligns across 9 bases. This CDR3 spans 18 amino acids. The V gene's germline CDR1 is LNHDA and CDR2 SQIVND (reference sequence). V lost 7 bases and J lost 1; bases outside the gene matches: 16. The CDR3 DNA reads as TGTGCCAGTAAACCTACGGGACAGGGCCCTTGGGGGAACACTGAAGCTTTCTTT. Translation: CASKPTGQGPWGNTEAFF.

A single count supports this clonotype. The rearrangement links TRBV2 to TRBJ1-1; a weak D match, TRBD1 (6 bases). CDR1 is SNHLY and CDR2 is FYNNEI in the germline V gene. This CDR3 has 13 amino acids. With 6 bases removed from V and 1 base from J, the gap between germline ends came to 9 bases. CDR3 amino acids: CASRKTGNTEAFF. The CDR3 DNA reads TGTGCCAGCAGGAAGACAGGGAACACTGAAGCTTTCTTT.

J is TRBJ1-1 and V is TRBV28; D is perhaps TRBD1 (5 bases). Per germline, CDR1 MDHEN and CDR2 SYDVKM. V was trimmed by 6 bases and J by 8 bases, leaving 13 bases between them. The CDR3 is 12 residues long. CDR3 in DNA: TGTGCCAGCAGCCCAAGGGGTTTAGAAGCTTTCTTT. It is translated as CASSPRGLEAFF.

V usage is TRBV6-5 and J usage is TRBJ2-7, with TRBD1 identical over 10 bases. Germline V lookup: CDR1 MNHEY, CDR2 SVGAGI. Trimming removed 5 bases from V and 6 bases from J; junction bases left unmatched: 4. The CDR3 is 13 amino acids. CDR3 coding DNA: TGTGCCAGCAGTCCCGGGACAGGGGTCGAGCAGTACTTC. Its protein is CASSPGTGVEQYF.

The rearrangement links TRBV25-1 to TRBJ1-1; D is possibly TRBD1 (6 bases). Germline V gene data show CDR1 as MGHDK and CDR2 as SYGVNS. Trimming took 1 base from V and 5 from J, leaving 20 bases between them. The CDR3 covers 17 residues. The CDR3 nucleotides read TGTGCCAGCAGTGAATGGTGGGGGGCCGCCGTGGGGACTGAAGCTTTCTTT. Its translation: CASSEWWGAAVGTEAFF.

This clonotype was observed a handful of times. This sequence joins TRBV6-1 and TRBJ1-1; D not resolved. This CDR3 has 15 residues. CDR1 and CDR2 (germline): MNHNS, SASEGT. Trimming removed 6 bases at V and 7 bases at J, with 21 bases between. CDR3 bases: TGTGCCAGCAGCCTCCTCCGGCACCCCAAACTTGAAGCTTTCTTT. Translation: CASSLLRHPKLEAFF.